One and the same sample provided the 3 T cell receptor beta chains below, sequenced in a study of blood T cell repertoires in COVID-19. Clones were read by immunoSEQ multiplex PCR, and TCRdb kept only the in-frame ones, dropping some. The sample gives some 350,000 clones, around 90% of which show up once; 6.5% to 7% is in the top ten. The sequenced material came from peripheral blood. These receptor sequences come from a young man with active or convalescent COVID-19.

This clone was seen once. The chain is built from TRBV10-3 and TRBJ2-2; no clear D. This CDR3 has 14 residues. Deletions cut 7 bases from V and 1 base from J, with 10 bases between. Germline loops: CDR1 ENHRY, CDR2 SYGVKD. This CDR3 reads CAIKPPGNTGELFF. CDR3 coding DNA: TGTGCCATCAAACCCCCAGGGAACACCGGGGAGCTGTTTTTT.

V is TRBV15 and J is TRBJ1-4; the match to TRBD1 covers 8 bases. Germline V gives CDR1 LNHNV, CDR2 YYDKDF (reference sequence). This CDR3 spans 15 amino acids. The junction had 4 bases not matched to a gene; V was cut back by 1 base and J by 6 bases. The CDR3 region is CATSRGTGRDEKLFF. CDR3 bases: TGTGCCACCAGCAGAGGGACAGGGAGGGATGAAAAACTGTTTTTT.

V is TRBV28 and J is TRBJ1-1; 8 bases match TRBD1. With 6 bases clipped from V and 7 bases from J, the junction kept 13 bases outside the gene matches. Germline-derived CDR1 and CDR2 are MDHEN and SYDVKM. The CDR3 spans 15 residues. This CDR3 is CASRSEGGTGFEAFF. DNA of the CDR3: TGTGCCAGCAGATCAGAAGGCGGGACAGGATTTGAAGCTTTCTTT.